This passage covers 24 T cell receptor beta chains from one sample sequenced in a study of blood T cells in healthy people across ages. A J-beta primer mix and a sample-barcoded 5' primer were used in a second PCR of about 7 to 11 cycles. MiXCR, applied by TCRdb to the 5' RACE reads, yields one record per CDR3 protein. This table has hundreds of thousands of distinct CDR3 sequences, around 38% appearing once. The sequenced sample consisted of blood. The receptors were gathered from a man older than 75 in good health.

The rearrangement uses TRBV6-1 and TRBJ2-7; 7 bases fit TRBD1. The DNA end lines up better with TRBJ2-5; the J call may be wrong. Germline lookup yields CDR1 MNHNS and CDR2 SASEGT. The CDR3 is made up of 15 amino acids. The CDR3 sequence is CASEATGLSRETQYF. The CDR3 bases are TGTGCCAGCGAGGCGACAGGGTTATCGAGAGAGACCCAGTACTTC.

This clonotype occurred a few times. The chain employs TRBV6-1 and TRBJ2-3; perhaps TRBD2 as D (5 bases). V lost 3 bases and J lost 6, with 13 bases in between. The V gene's germline CDR1 is MNHNS and CDR2 SASEGT. This CDR3 region has 14 residues. This CDR3 reads CASSEVGSFDTQYF. The CDR3 DNA follows: TGTGCCAGCAGTGAGGTGGGGAGTTTTGATACGCAGTATTTT.

This clonotype showed up just a few times. Possible read error: a much larger clone is one base away. CDR3 in DNA: TGTGCCAGCAGCTGGAGAGGAATCCACAATGAGCAGTTCTTC. It codes for CASSWRGIHNEQFF. The chain joins TRBV7-9 to TRBJ2-1; D not resolved. Germline CDR1 is SEHNR and CDR2 is FQNEAQ (reference sequence). The CDR3 extends over 14 amino acids. V lost 4 bases to trimming and J lost 5 bases, with 12 bases between them.

This clonotype was found a few times. This chain joins TRBV24-1 and TRBJ2-7; D possibly corresponds to TRBD2 (5 bases). Germline CDR1 KGHDR, CDR2 SFDVKD. The CDR3 is made up of 14 amino acids. The germline V and J ends were trimmed by 4 bases and 0 bases, with 9 bases remaining between them. Here the CDR3 reads CATSDSGSSYEQYF. The CDR3 coding sequence is TGTGCCACCAGTGACTCGGGATCCTCCTACGAGCAGTACTTC.

The chain combines TRBV7-9 with TRBJ2-1; tentatively, D is TRBD1 or TRBD2 (5 bases each). From germline, CDR1 is SEHNR and CDR2 FQNEAQ (reference sequence). With 5 bases removed from V and 1 base from J, the gap between germline ends came to 9 bases. There are 14 residues in the CDR3. The CDR3 sequence: CASSRDASYNEQFF. The CDR3 DNA reads as TGTGCCAGCAGCCGGGACGCTTCCTACAATGAGCAGTTCTTC.

This chain joins TRBV12-3 or TRBV12-4 and TRBJ1-1; TRBD1 matches 7 bases. This CDR3 comprises 13 residues. The junction had 4 bases not matched to a gene; V was cut back by 7 bases and J by 2 bases. The CDR3 protein is CASNRQGNTEAFF. CDR3 nucleotide sequence: TGTGCCAGCAATAGACAGGGAAACACTGAAGCTTTCTTT.

This clonotype appeared a few times. J is TRBJ2-3 and V is TRBV7-2; maybe TRBD1 (6 bases). The CDR3 extends over 17 amino acids. The V gene's germline CDR1 is SGHTA and CDR2 FQGNSA. Deletions cut 4 bases from V and 4 bases from J, with 21 bases between. For the CDR3, the DNA is TGTGCCAGCAGCTCCCCCGGGGTGCCGACAGGACCAGATACGCAGTATTTT. It is translated as CASSSPGVPTGPDTQYF. Supplemented by reference TRBV7-2 and TRBJ2-3, the full variable domain reads GAGVSQSPSNKVTEKGKDVELRCDPISGHTALYWYRQSLGQGLEFLIYFQGNSAPDKSGLPSDRFSAERTGGSVSTLTIQRTQQEDSAVYLCASSSPGVPTGPDTQYFGPGTRLTVL.

This clonotype has at least ten counts. V gene TRBV7-3 combines with J gene TRBJ2-5; perhaps TRBD2 as D (7 bases). The germline gives CDR1 SGHTA, CDR2 FQGTGA. This CDR3 comprises 15 residues. The V end was cut by 8 bases, the J end by 5 bases, with 21 bases between. CDR3 nucleotides: TGTGCCAGCTCCCCACAGGGAGGGGTGAGGGAGACCCAGTACTTC. This encodes CASSPQGGVRETQYF.

J is TRBJ2-1 and V is TRBV7-2, with 14 positions matching TRBD2. The CDR3 sequence is 16 residues long. V gave up 5 bases and J gave up 13 bases; unmatched junction bases: 13. Germline V gene data show CDR1 as SGHTA and CDR2 as FQGNSA. CDR3 region: CASSQGLAGVRETQFF. The CDR3 DNA reads TGTGCCAGCAGCCAGGGACTAGCGGGAGTACGAGAGACCCAGTTCTTC.

The chain couples TRBV5-1 to TRBJ2-2, with D tentatively TRBD1 (6 bases). Trimming removed 0 bases at V and 1 base at J, with 7 bases between. Germline CDR1 reads SGHRS; CDR2 reads YFSETQ. There are 15 residues in the CDR3. The CDR3 sequence is CASSLDRENTGELFF. In DNA form, the CDR3 reads TGCGCCAGCAGCTTGGACAGGGAGAACACCGGGGAGCTGTTTTTT.

In DNA form, the CDR3 reads TGTGCCAGCAGCCAAGATACGGGACTAGCTTCAGAGACCCAGTACTTC. This codes for CASSQDTGLASETQYF. The genes are TRBV3-1 and TRBJ2-5, with 9 nucleotides matching TRBD2. After removal of 0 bases from V and 4 bases from J, the junction contained 6 bases not matched to a gene. From germline, CDR1 is LGHDT and CDR2 YNNKEL (reference sequence). This CDR3 has 16 amino acids.

The genes are TRBV6-6 and TRBJ1-1, with 9 positions matching TRBD1. The germline CDR1 and CDR2 sequences are MNHNY and SVGAGI (reference sequence). V was clipped by 6 bases and J by 3 bases; unmatched bases: 8. The CDR3 runs 15 residues. CDR3 in DNA: TGTGCCAGCAGGCGACAGGGGGTGTCGGACACTGAAGCTTTCTTT. This gives the protein CASRRQGVSDTEAFF.

This clonotype was counted only a few times. The V and J genes are TRBV4-3 and TRBJ1-2; TRBD1 matches 7 bases. The V segment lost 1 base and the J segment 4 bases; nucleotides outside the gene matches: 6. This CDR3 is built from 15 residues. The germline V gene has CDR1 LGHNA and CDR2 YSLEER. The CDR3 region is CASSQGDRFIYGYTF. The CDR3 coding sequence is TGCGCCAGCAGCCAAGGGGACAGATTTATCTATGGCTACACCTTC.

About this clonotype: One end of the junction does not line up with germline, which may come from a read error. This chain links TRBV7-2 with TRBJ1-2; TRBD1 matches at 7 bases. The CDR3 length is 14 residues. Germline assignment: CDR1 SGHTA and CDR2 FQGNSA. This chain's CDR3 is CASSVAGGFSGYTF. The CDR3 DNA sequence: TGTGCCAGCAGCGTAGCAGGGGGTTTTAGCGGCTACACCTTC.

This chain links TRBV30 with TRBJ2-1; 9 nucleotides agree with TRBD2. Germline V gene data show CDR1 as GTSNPN and CDR2 as SVGIG (reference sequence). CDR3 length equals 15 residues. The V and J ends lost 5 bases and 8 bases, in that order; junction bases with no gene match: 13. The CDR3 DNA follows: TGTGCCTGGGAGACTAAAAGCGGGAGGAGGTATGAGCAGTTCTTC. Amino acids: CAWETKSGRRYEQFF.

There are a few counts of this clonotype. The rearrangement joins TRBV7-2 to TRBJ2-7; no reliable D call. V shed 3 bases and J shed 2 bases, with 8 bases lying between them. Germline V gives CDR1 SGHTA, CDR2 FQGNSA. The CDR3 sequence is 13 residues long. The CDR3 region is CASSFPQPYEQYF. The CDR3 DNA is TGTGCCAGCAGCTTCCCCCAGCCCTACGAGCAGTACTTC.

This clonotype was found many times. This chain uses TRBV6-2 or TRBV6-3 with TRBJ1-2; D is unresolved. The CDR3 consists of 15 residues. Looked up from germline, CDR1 is MNHEY and CDR2 is SVGEGT. Trimming removed 7 bases at V and 3 bases at J, with 18 bases between. This chain's CDR3 is CASTTTGRVDYGYTF. The CDR3, as DNA: TGTGCCAGCACCACCACTGGAAGGGTCGACTATGGCTACACCTTC.

This clonotype was seen repeatedly, ten times or more. This chain uses TRBV7-2 with TRBJ2-7; D is possibly TRBD2 (6 bases). V lost 2 bases to trimming and J lost 3 bases, with 11 bases between them. CDR1 is SGHTA and CDR2 is FQGNSA in the germline V gene. CDR3 length: 14 amino acids. CDR3 nucleotides: TGTGCCAGCAGCTTACAAGCGGGTATCTACGAGCAGTACTTC. This codes for CASSLQAGIYEQYF.

CDR3 nucleotides: TGTGCCAGCAGCCTAGACAGGCACACAGATACGCAGTATTTT. Translating gives CASSLDRHTDTQYF. The chain recombines TRBV7-2 with TRBJ2-3; TRBD1 might be the D (6 bases). Germline V gene lookup returns CDR1 SGHTA and CDR2 FQGNSA. The CDR3 is made up of 14 amino acids. V lost 5 bases, J lost 2 bases, and 11 bases lay in between.

The chain uses TRBV11-2 and TRBJ1-2; 10 bases fit TRBD1. The CDR3 contains 17 residues. Germline values: CDR1 SGHAT, CDR2 FQNNGV. V gave up 1 base and J gave up 8 bases; unmatched junction bases: 13. The CDR3 sequence: CASSLAGTGVSLRGYTF. CDR3 coding DNA: TGTGCCAGCAGCTTAGCCGGGACAGGGGTTTCTTTGCGAGGCTACACCTTC.

The chain couples TRBV28 to TRBJ2-5, with 12 bases lining up with TRBD2. V shed 4 bases and J 6 bases; nucleotides not matched to a gene: 6. The germline gives CDR1 MDHEN, CDR2 SYDVKM. The CDR3 consists of 15 residues. This CDR3 is CASSSPTSGSQTQYF. CDR3 bases: TGTGCCAGCAGTTCCCCGACTAGCGGGAGCCAGACCCAGTACTTC. Supplemented by reference TRBV28 and TRBJ2-5, the full variable domain reads DVKVTQSSRYLVKRTGEKVFLECVQDMDHENMFWYRQDPGLGLRLIYFSYDVKMKEKGDIPEGYSVSREKKERFSLILESASTNQTSMYLCASSSPTSGSQTQYFGPGTRLLVL.

The sample holds a few counts of this clonotype. The J gene is TRBJ2-3, the V gene TRBV12-3 or TRBV12-4, with 7 bases lining up with TRBD2. V gave up 4 bases and J gave up 2 bases; unmatched junction bases: 12. The CDR3 spans 17 residues. As DNA, the CDR3 is TGTGCCAGCAGTTCCATAGCGACGGGGGGATTCACAGATACGCAGTATTTT. The encoded protein is CASSSIATGGFTDTQYF.

This clonotype has a handful of counts. The chain joins TRBV15 to TRBJ2-3, with a possible D match to TRBD2 (5 bases). CDR1 and CDR2 from the germline V gene are LNHNV and YYDKDF (reference sequence). The V gene lost 7 bases and the J gene lost 2 bases, with 16 bases spanning the gap. The CDR3 runs 15 residues. CDR3 region: CATTEGKVPTDTQYF. CDR3 bases: TGTGCCACCACAGAGGGCAAGGTGCCCACAGATACGCAGTATTTT.

This clonotype was observed a few times. The chain has TRBV6-2 or TRBV6-3 and TRBJ2-1; 9 positions match TRBD1. Trimming at V came to 5 bases and at J to 6 bases, leaving 11 bases not matched to a gene. Germline V gives CDR1 MNHEY, CDR2 SVGEGT. The CDR3 extends over 16 amino acids. CDR3: CASSKWDRVVSNEQFF. CDR3 in DNA: TGTGCCAGCAGTAAATGGGACAGGGTGGTGTCCAATGAGCAGTTCTTC.